These 32 T cell receptor beta chains came from one sample sequenced in a study of T-cell memory formation after mild COVID-19. TCRdb re-derived calls from the 5' RACE reads in MiXCR, one entry per CDR3 protein. The sample consists of hundreds of thousands of distinct CDR3 sequences, roughly 18% of them appearing once. Sample: PBMCs or a T cell subset sorted from them (not recorded which). The receptors were gathered from an adult woman who had mild COVID-19 (a few samples of this study predate the infection). Cell type and time point are not known.

The table lists this clonotype with a few counts. The CDR3 loop reads CASSLAGGRYTDTQYF. CDR3 in DNA: TGTGCCAGCAGTTTAGCCGGGGGGCGTTACACAGATACGCAGTATTTT. The chain is built from TRBV12-3 or TRBV12-4 and TRBJ2-3; D perhaps matches TRBD2 (7 bases). Trimming pared 0 bases from V and 2 bases from J, leaving 12 bases between. This CDR3 region has 16 residues.

Only a few counts were recorded for this clonotype. The J gene is TRBJ2-3, the V gene TRBV2; 8 nucleotides align to TRBD1. The germline gives CDR1 SNHLY, CDR2 FYNNEI. V dropped 6 bases and J dropped 6; count of bases not matched to a gene: 8. The CDR3 loop spans 14 amino acids. As DNA, the CDR3 is TGTGCCAGCAGCGCCCAGGGGGCGCAGGATACGCAGTATTTT. Translated: CASSAQGAQDTQYF. The entire variable domain, with the rest obtained from reference TRBV2 and TRBJ2-3, is as follows: EPEVTQTPSHQVTQMGQEVILRCVPISNHLYFYWYRQILGQKVEFLVSFYNNEISEKSEIFDDQFSVERPDGSNFTLKIRSTKLEDSAMYFCASSAQGAQDTQYFGPGTRLTVL.

This clonotype was counted only a few times. CDR3 nucleotide sequence: TGTGCCAGCAGTTTCCGAAGGGGGCCTCTAGTCGAAGCTTTCTTT. Amino acid sequence: CASSFRRGPLVEAFF. This sequence joins TRBV6-2 or TRBV6-3 and TRBJ1-1; 7 positions agree with TRBD1. This CDR3 is built from 15 residues. Germline loops: CDR1 MNHEY, CDR2 SVGEGT. The J segment lost 8 bases and the V segment lost 4 bases, leaving 13 bases of the junction unmatched.

This clonotype was observed a handful of times. The rearrangement uses TRBV24-1 and TRBJ2-3; the match to TRBD2 covers 7 bases. V was pared by 4 bases and J by 5 bases, with 8 bases of the junction left unmatched. The CDR3 covers 15 residues. Germline values: CDR1 KGHDR, CDR2 SFDVKD. CDR3 coding DNA: TGTGCCACCAGTGACGTTAGCGGGCCAGGAGATACGCAGTATTTT. This translates into CATSDVSGPGDTQYF.

This clonotype was picked up a small number of times. V and J are TRBV24-1 and TRBJ2-1; D is unclear. Germline V gives CDR1 KGHDR, CDR2 SFDVKD. This CDR3 spans 14 amino acids. V was shortened by 4 bases and J by 0 bases, with 6 bases between the two germline ends. The CDR3 sequence: CATSEGYSYNEQFF. The CDR3 DNA reads TGTGCCACCAGTGAAGGATACTCCTACAATGAGCAGTTCTTC.

The rearrangement uses TRBV7-3 and TRBJ1-2, with D tentatively TRBD1 (6 bases). Per the germline V gene, CDR1 is SGHTA and CDR2 is FQGTGA. The CDR3 sequence is 17 residues long. V lost 7 bases and J lost 4, with 25 bases in between. The DNA for the CDR3 is TGTGCCAGCATCCCCTCAGGGGAGGTCCGTTGGCTCTATGGCTACACCTTC. It yields the protein CASIPSGEVRWLYGYTF. The variable domain in full, completed from reference TRBV7-3 and TRBJ1-2, reads GAGVSQTPSNKVTEKGKYVELRCDPISGHTALYWYRQSLGQGPEFLIYFQGTGAADDSGLPNDRFFAVRPEGSVSTLKIQRTERGDSAVYLCASIPSGEVRWLYGYTFGSGTRLTVV.

This clonotype was found a few times. The chain combines TRBV11-3 with TRBJ1-1, with 8 positions matching TRBD1. This CDR3 region has 19 residues. Germline-derived CDR1 and CDR2 are SGHNT and YENEEA. The V gene end was trimmed by 3 bases and the J gene end by 1 base; junction bases not matched to a gene: 16. CDR3 coding DNA: TGTGCCAGCAGCTTTGGTCCCAAAGGGATGACAGGGGAGAACACTGAAGCTTTCTTT. Translation gives CASSFGPKGMTGENTEAFF.

The CDR3 sequence: CASSLETGGGTDTQYF. The CDR3 DNA reads TGTGCCAGCAGCTTGGAAACGGGAGGAGGGACAGATACGCAGTATTTT. The chain links TRBV5-6 to TRBJ2-3; TRBD2 matches at 7 bases. Germline CDR1 is SGHDT and CDR2 is YYEEEE. CDR3 size: 16 residues. The J segment lost 3 bases and the V segment lost 0 bases, leaving 7 bases of the junction unmatched.

This clonotype has a handful of counts. CDR3 DNA: TGTGCCAGCCGACATACTCGCCTCAATGAGCAGTTCTTC. Protein sequence: CASRHTRLNEQFF. The gene calls are TRBV7-9 and TRBJ2-1; D is uncertain. The CDR3 has 13 residues. V was pared by 8 bases and J by 6 bases, with 14 bases between. Germline V gene data show CDR1 as SEHNR and CDR2 as FQNEAQ (reference sequence).

This clonotype was seen a handful of times. The V gene is TRBV5-5, the J gene TRBJ1-6; TRBD1 matches 9 bases. The CDR3 is 15 residues long. Germline V gives CDR1 SGHKS, CDR2 YYEKEE (reference sequence). The J segment lost 8 bases and the V segment lost 0 bases, leaving 3 bases of the junction unmatched. This chain's CDR3 is CASSLDGQGYSPLHF. CDR3 bases: TGTGCCAGCAGCTTGGATGGACAGGGGTATTCACCCCTCCACTTT.

In its sample, this clonotype was seen a few times. V usage is TRBV12-3 or TRBV12-4 and J usage is TRBJ1-3; D ambiguous. CDR3 length equals 11 residues. The V end lost 3 bases, the J end lost 7 bases, and 4 bases lay between the germline ends. CDR3 coding DNA: TGTGCCAGCAGTTTGGCCAACACCATATATTTT. Its protein is CASSLANTIYF.

The V call is TRBV6-6, the J call TRBJ2-4; D unresolved. V was cut by 0 bases and J by 5 bases, with 5 bases left in between. The V gene's germline CDR1 is MNHNY and CDR2 SVGAGI (reference sequence). This CDR3 contains 13 residues. This chain's CDR3 is CASSYSKQNIQYF. CDR3 in DNA: TGTGCCAGCAGTTACTCGAAACAAAACATTCAGTACTTC.

V gene TRBV6-1 combines with J gene TRBJ1-2; D is ambiguous. Germline-derived CDR1 and CDR2 are MNHNS and SASEGT. The CDR3 totals 13 residues. V lost 3 bases, J lost 6 bases, and 11 bases lay in between. CDR3 residues: CASSEVLRDGYTF. DNA for the CDR3: TGTGCCAGCAGTGAGGTTCTGAGGGATGGCTACACCTTC.

This clonotype has only one observation. This rearrangement joins TRBV6-2 or TRBV6-3 to TRBJ1-1, with TRBD1 matching over 9 bases. V was clipped by 6 bases and J by 5 bases; unmatched bases: 10. Germline V gene sequence: CDR1 MNHEY, CDR2 SVGEGT. This CDR3 region has 15 residues. The CDR3 DNA reads TGTGCCAGCAGGCCAAACACAGGGGGCAGGACTGAAGCTTTCTTT. Amino acid sequence: CASRPNTGGRTEAFF.

The chain uses TRBV28 and TRBJ2-1, with D possibly being TRBD2 (6 bases). Trimming took 9 bases from V and 6 from J, leaving 9 bases between them. The germline V gene has CDR1 MDHEN and CDR2 SYDVKM. The CDR3 totals 11 residues. CDR3 in amino acids: CASRLGNEQFF. The CDR3 DNA follows: TGTGCCAGTCGACTAGGCAATGAGCAGTTCTTC.

This clonotype was found a few times. This chain connects TRBV25-1 to TRBJ2-2; weak D call: TRBD2 (5 bases). In germline, CDR1 is MGHDK, CDR2 SYGVNS. Trimming cost V 7 bases and J 4 bases, with 13 bases left between them. The CDR3 runs 14 residues. CDR3 amino acids: CASMGSRTTGELFF. The CDR3 coding sequence is TGTGCCAGCATGGGGAGCCGCACCACCGGGGAGCTGTTTTTT.

This clonotype was seen more than once but under ten times. The genes are TRBV6-2 or TRBV6-3 and TRBJ2-5; D ambiguous. Germline-derived CDR1 and CDR2 are MNHEY and SVGEGT. This CDR3 is built from 12 residues. V was shortened by 0 bases and J by 4 bases, with 3 bases between the two germline ends. CDR3: CASSYSAETQYF. CDR3 sequence (DNA): TGTGCCAGCAGTTACTCGGCAGAGACCCAGTACTTC.

This clonotype came up a few times. This sequence joins TRBV3-1 and TRBJ2-7, with D maybe TRBD2 (7 bases). The CDR3 is made up of 13 amino acids. Trimming removed 3 bases at V and 4 bases at J, with 10 bases between. CDR1 and CDR2 (germline): LGHDT, YNNKEL (reference sequence). DNA for the CDR3: TGTGCCAGCAGCCAGGGAGGGGGATACGAGCAGTACTTC. This gives the protein CASSQGGGYEQYF.

Here the CDR3 DNA reads TGTGCCAGCAGCCCGCAACCCTTTAACTTGGGCCTCTACGAGCAGTACTTC. Amino acids: CASSPQPFNLGLYEQYF. The V and J genes are TRBV7-6 and TRBJ2-7; D is uncertain. The CDR3 is made up of 17 amino acids. V lost 5 bases and J 3 bases, leaving 23 bases between the germline ends. The germline V gene encodes CDR1 SGHVS and CDR2 FNYEAQ.

This sequence joins TRBV10-3 and TRBJ2-3; D unclear. The CDR3 is made up of 13 amino acids. V lost 4 bases and J 1 base, leaving 6 bases between the germline ends. The germline CDR1 and CDR2 sequences are ENHRY and SYGVKD. CDR3 protein: CAISGMGTDTQYF. The CDR3, as DNA: TGTGCCATCAGTGGGATGGGCACAGATACGCAGTATTTT.

Only a few counts were recorded for this clonotype. The chain combines TRBV27 with TRBJ2-1; D unclear. The CDR3 sequence is 16 residues long. Germline V CDR1 and CDR2: MNHEY, SMNVEV (reference sequence). The V and J ends lost 0 bases and 0 bases respectively, with 9 bases between them. CDR3 region: CASSLSEYSSYNEQFF. The CDR3 DNA follows: TGTGCCAGCAGTTTATCGGAGTACAGCTCCTACAATGAGCAGTTCTTC.

The chain couples TRBV7-6 to TRBJ1-2, with 8 bases identical to TRBD1. Trimming took 5 bases from V and 3 from J; bases not matched to a gene: 8. The CDR3 has 15 amino acids. Germline V lookup: CDR1 SGHVS, CDR2 FNYEAQ. In DNA, the CDR3 is TGTGCCAGCAGCCCTCGACCGGGACAGGACTATGGCTACACCTTC. Translation: CASSPRPGQDYGYTF.

This chain joins TRBV5-1 and TRBJ2-3; maybe TRBD1 (5 bases). Germline assignment: CDR1 SGHRS and CDR2 YFSETQ. Between the trimmed V and J ends, which lost 2 bases and 3 bases, there was a span of 16 bases. The CDR3 extends over 16 amino acids. In DNA, the CDR3 is TGCGCCAGCAGCTTATTCGGACAACCATTTACAGATACGCAGTATTTT. Its translation: CASSLFGQPFTDTQYF.

This rearrangement joins TRBV7-6 to TRBJ2-3; no clear D gene. V lost 0 bases and J 3 bases, leaving 10 bases between the germline ends. The CDR3 spans 15 residues. CDR1 SGHVS and CDR2 FNYEAQ come from the germline V gene. CDR3 amino acids: CASSLAIGPTDTQYF. CDR3 nucleotide sequence: TGTGCCAGCAGCTTAGCGATAGGGCCGACAGATACGCAGTATTTT.

The rearrangement joins TRBV19 to TRBJ1-4; no definite D call. The CDR3 spans 13 residues. The ends were cut back, 6 bases at V and 5 bases at J, with 10 bases in the middle. Germline CDR1 reads LNHDA; CDR2 reads SQIVND (reference sequence). The CDR3 DNA sequence: TGTGCCAGTAGCCCTGGAGGGAATGAAAAACTGTTTTTT. This sequence encodes CASSPGGNEKLFF.

The chain is built from TRBV7-2 and TRBJ1-5; D might be TRBD1 (6 bases). This CDR3 is 16 amino acids long. Trimming took off 5 bases at V and 0 bases at J, with 14 bases between the two ends. The germline CDR1 and CDR2 sequences are SGHTA and FQGNSA. CDR3 in amino acids: CASSPHPRGSNQPQHF. Written as DNA, the CDR3 is TGTGCCAGCAGCCCACATCCCAGGGGTAGCAATCAGCCCCAGCATTTT.

V and J are TRBV6-5 and TRBJ2-5; D gene uncertain. The length of the CDR3 is 13 residues. Germline V lookup: CDR1 MNHEY, CDR2 SVGAGI. V lost 2 bases and J 0 bases, leaving 4 bases between the germline ends. The CDR3 DNA reads as TGTGCCAGCAGTTACGTGTACCAAGAGACCCAGTACTTC. Translating it yields CASSYVYQETQYF.

This sequence joins TRBV2 and TRBJ2-3; a weak D match, TRBD2 (5 bases). Looked up from germline, CDR1 is SNHLY and CDR2 is FYNNEI. V dropped 4 bases and J dropped 6 bases, with 23 bases sitting between them. This CDR3 comprises 17 residues. DNA for the CDR3: TGTGCCAGCAGTGTCCTTGATTGGCTAGCAGGAAACGATACGCAGTATTTT. It translates to CASSVLDWLAGNDTQYF.

V usage is TRBV27 and J usage is TRBJ1-2; D gene uncertain. The germline CDR1 and CDR2 sequences are MNHEY and SMNVEV (reference sequence). The CDR3 runs to 15 residues. The germline V and J ends were trimmed by 6 bases and 0 bases, with 14 bases remaining between them. In DNA form, the CDR3 reads TGTGCCAGCAGCCACGACGGCCGTTCTAACTATGGCTACACCTTC. It specifies CASSHDGRSNYGYTF.

V gene TRBV12-3 or TRBV12-4 combines with J gene TRBJ2-3; D gene unclear. The CDR3 sequence is 14 residues long. V was trimmed by 3 bases and J by 2 bases, leaving 9 bases between them. The CDR3 DNA sequence: TGTGCCAGCAGTTTGCCCACTCACACAGATACGCAGTATTTT. This gives the protein CASSLPTHTDTQYF.

This clonotype has a handful of counts. The chain links TRBV2 to TRBJ2-7, with 8 nucleotides matching TRBD2. J gave up 1 base and V 4 bases, and 9 bases lay outside the gene matches. Germline CDR1 reads SNHLY; CDR2 reads FYNNEI. The CDR3 runs 16 residues. CDR3: CASSGSGGRFSYEQYF. Written as DNA, the CDR3 is TGTGCCAGCAGTGGAAGCGGGGGCCGTTTTTCCTACGAGCAGTACTTC.

The chain is built from TRBV14 and TRBJ1-1, with D perhaps matching TRBD1 (6 bases). V was cut by 3 bases and J by 11 bases, with 16 bases left in between. CDR1 and CDR2 from the germline V gene are SGHDN and FVKESK. This CDR3 comprises 13 residues. The CDR3 loop reads CASSQGGPGHAFF. In nucleotides, the CDR3 is TGTGCCAGCAGCCAGGGGGGGCCCGGTCACGCTTTCTTT. The whole variable domain, filled in from reference TRBV14 and TRBJ1-1, reads EAGVTQFPSHSVIEKGQTVTLRCDPISGHDNLYWYRRVMGKEIKFLLHFVKESKQDESGMPNNRFLAERTGGTYSTLKVQPAELEDSGVYFCASSQGGPGHAFFGQGTRLTVV.